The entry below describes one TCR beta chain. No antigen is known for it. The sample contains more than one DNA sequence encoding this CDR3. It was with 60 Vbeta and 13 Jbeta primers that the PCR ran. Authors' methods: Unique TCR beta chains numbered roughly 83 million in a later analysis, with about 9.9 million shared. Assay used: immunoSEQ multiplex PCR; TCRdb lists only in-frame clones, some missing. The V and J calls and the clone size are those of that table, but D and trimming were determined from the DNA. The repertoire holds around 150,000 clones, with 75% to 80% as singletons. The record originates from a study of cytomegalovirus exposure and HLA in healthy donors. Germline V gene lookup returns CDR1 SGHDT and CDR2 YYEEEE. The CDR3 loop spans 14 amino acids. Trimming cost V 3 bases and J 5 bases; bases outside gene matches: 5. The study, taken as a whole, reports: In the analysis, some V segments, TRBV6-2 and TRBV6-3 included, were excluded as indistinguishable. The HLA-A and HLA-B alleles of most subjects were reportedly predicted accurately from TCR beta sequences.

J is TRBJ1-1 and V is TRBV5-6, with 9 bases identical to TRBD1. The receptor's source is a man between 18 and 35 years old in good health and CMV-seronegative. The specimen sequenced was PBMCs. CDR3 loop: CASSWGQGWTEAFF. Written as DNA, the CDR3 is TGTGCCAGCAGCTGGGGACAGGGATGGACTGAAGCTTTCTTT.